Listed here are 25 T cell receptor beta chains from one sample, sequenced in a study of blood T cell repertoires in COVID-19. Profiled with immunoSEQ multiplex PCR; TCRdb holds only in-frame clones, not every one. Found here are about 240,000 clones, about four fifths of them singletons; the top ten hold around 3.4%. Material for sequencing was peripheral blood. These receptors all come from a woman between 18 and 29 years old with acute or convalescent COVID-19.

This chain uses TRBV7-6 with TRBJ2-7; TRBD2 aligns across 8 bases. The V gene end was trimmed by 4 bases and the J gene end by 3 bases; junction bases not matched to a gene: 14. The CDR3 totals 17 residues. Germline CDR1 reads SGHVS; CDR2 reads FNYEAQ. In DNA, the CDR3 is TGTGCCAGCAGCTCAGACTCCGGGGCGGGAGGTATCTACGAGCAGTACTTC. Translating gives CASSSDSGAGGIYEQYF. Together with reference TRBV7-6 and TRBJ2-7, the CDR3 gives the full variable domain: GAGVSQSPRYKVTKRGQDVALRCDPISGHVSLYWYRQALGQGPEFLTYFNYEAQQDKSGLPNDRFSAERPEGSISTLTIQRTEQRDSAMYRCASSSDSGAGGIYEQYFGPGTRLTVT.

The chain recombines TRBV27 with TRBJ2-7; D may be TRBD1 (6 bases). Germline CDR1 MNHEY, CDR2 SMNVEV (reference sequence). V lost 5 bases and J lost 6, with 11 bases in between. This CDR3 contains 12 residues. DNA for the CDR3: TGTGCCAGCAGTACGACAGGTTTCGAGCAGTACTTC. This translates into CASSTTGFEQYF.

The rearrangement joins TRBV6-5 to TRBJ1-2; D is undetermined. The CDR3 is 14 residues long. CDR1 and CDR2 from the germline V gene are MNHEY and SVGAGI. The ends were cut back, 6 bases at V and 0 bases at J, with 11 bases in the middle. As DNA, the CDR3 is TGTGCCAGCAGACCGGGAGATACTAACTATGGCTACACCTTC. The encoded protein is CASRPGDTNYGYTF.

V is TRBV19 and J is TRBJ1-2; TRBD1 matches 9 bases. CDR1 is LNHDA and CDR2 is SQIVND in the germline V gene (reference sequence). The V and J ends lost 5 bases and 2 bases, in that order; junction bases with no gene match: 9. The length of the CDR3 is 16 residues. CDR3: CASSPRPGQGNYGYTF. The CDR3 nucleotides read TGTGCCAGTAGTCCCCGCCCCGGACAGGGGAACTATGGCTACACCTTC.

V and J are TRBV7-2 and TRBJ2-1, with 10 bases lining up with TRBD2. CDR1 and CDR2 (germline): SGHTA, FQGNSA. Unmatched junction bases numbered 9, after V lost 1 base and J lost 3 bases. The CDR3 length is 18 residues. The CDR3 sequence is CASSLVASGTSDYNEQFF. The DNA of the CDR3 is TGTGCCAGCAGCTTAGTGGCCTCCGGGACTAGCGACTACAATGAGCAGTTCTTC.

This clone was recorded only once. The J gene is TRBJ2-6, the V gene TRBV27; D not certain. The ends were cut back, 6 bases at V and 3 bases at J, with 12 bases in the middle. From germline, CDR1 is MNHEY and CDR2 SMNVEV (reference sequence). The CDR3 consists of 15 residues. The CDR3 is CASSRWAGGANVLTF. The CDR3 bases are TGTGCCAGCAGCCGGTGGGCAGGTGGGGCCAACGTCCTGACTTTC.

The chain is built from TRBV11-2 and TRBJ2-4; D perhaps matches TRBD2 (6 bases). In germline, CDR1 is SGHAT, CDR2 FQNNGV. V was shortened by 5 bases and J by 6 bases, with 14 bases between the two germline ends. The length of the CDR3 is 14 residues. In DNA form, the CDR3 reads TGTGCCAGCAGCGTCGGGGGTCTTGGAAACATTCAGTACTTC. The encoded protein is CASSVGGLGNIQYF.

The chain uses TRBV6-2 or TRBV6-3 and TRBJ2-1; maybe TRBD1 (5 bases). Germline CDR1 is MNHEY and CDR2 is SVGEGT. The CDR3 runs to 12 residues. Trimming stripped 4 bases from V and 6 bases from J, with 7 bases between. The CDR3 nucleotides read TGTGCCAGCAGTTCAGGGTTCAATGAGCAGTTCTTC. This translates into CASSSGFNEQFF.

This clone occurred a few times. V usage is TRBV4-1 and J usage is TRBJ1-5, with a tentative D call TRBD1 (6 bases). The CDR3 is 20 residues long. Trimming shortened V by 0 bases and J by 0 bases, and 21 bases separated the two germline ends. In germline, CDR1 is MGHRA, CDR2 YSYEKL. The CDR3 sequence: CASSQEAWGHLFYSNQPQHF. CDR3 nucleotides: TGCGCCAGCAGCCAAGAAGCTTGGGGGCACCTTTTTTATAGCAATCAGCCCCAGCATTTT.

The chain employs TRBV27 and TRBJ2-1, with 7 bases lining up with TRBD2. CDR3 length equals 16 residues. J was trimmed by 0 bases and V by 2 bases; bases with no gene match: 4. Germline CDR1 MNHEY, CDR2 SMNVEV (reference sequence). CDR3 coding DNA: TGTGCCAGCAGTTTAAGCGGGGCAAGCTCCTACAATGAGCAGTTCTTC. Residues: CASSLSGASSYNEQFF.

The chain recombines TRBV7-2 with TRBJ1-2, with a possible D match to TRBD1 (6 bases). V lost 5 bases and J 2 bases, leaving 15 bases between the germline ends. CDR1 SGHTA and CDR2 FQGNSA come from the germline V gene. The CDR3 loop spans 15 amino acids. The CDR3 region has the DNA TGTGCCAGCAGCCTTCGGGGGGCGCAGAACTATGGCTACACCTTC. Translated, it gives CASSLRGAQNYGYTF.

As for this clone: The same CDR3 can be traced to other DNA sequences in this sample. The chain has TRBV5-1 and TRBJ2-7; D possibly corresponds to TRBD2 (5 bases). The germline V gene encodes CDR1 SGHRS and CDR2 YFSETQ. V was shortened by 0 bases and J by 6 bases, with 16 bases between the two germline ends. This CDR3 comprises 15 residues. Written as DNA, the CDR3 is TGCGCCAGCAGCTTGGCCCCCAACCTAGCTGGCGAGCAGTACTTC. It codes for CASSLAPNLAGEQYF.

The chain links TRBV7-8 to TRBJ1-1; 12 positions match TRBD1. This CDR3 has 16 amino acids. The V gene's germline CDR1 is SGHVS and CDR2 FQNEAQ. V shed 4 bases, J shed 1 base, and the junction held 4 bases outside the gene matches. DNA of the CDR3: TGTGCCAGCAGCTCACCGGGACAGGGGGCGAACACTGAAGCTTTCTTT. This codes for CASSSPGQGANTEAFF.

V usage is TRBV5-4 and J usage is TRBJ2-1, with D maybe TRBD2 (7 bases). The V end was cut by 0 bases, the J end by 0 bases, with 10 bases between. Germline CDR1 reads SGHNT; CDR2 reads YYREEE (reference sequence). The CDR3 sequence is 16 residues long. CDR3 loop: CASSLAGGGSYNEQFF. DNA of the CDR3: TGTGCCAGCAGCTTGGCGGGGGGCGGCTCCTACAATGAGCAGTTCTTC.

The V gene is TRBV5-1, the J gene TRBJ2-5; D not resolved. Germline V lookup: CDR1 SGHRS, CDR2 YFSETQ. Trimming cost V 2 bases and J 4 bases, with 15 bases left between them. The CDR3 loop spans 15 amino acids. The CDR3 DNA is TGCGCCAGCAGCTTTTTCTCGGCAGGTCGAGAGACCCAGTACTTC. Translation gives CASSFFSAGRETQYF. The complete variable domain, with remaining parts taken from reference TRBV5-1 and TRBJ2-5, reads KAGVTQTPRYLIKTRGQQVTLSCSPISGHRSVSWYQQTPGQGLQFLFEYFSETQRNKGNFPGRFSGRQFSNSRSEMNVSTLELGDSALYLCASSFFSAGRETQYFGPGTRLLVL.

The V and J genes are TRBV6-1 and TRBJ1-1, with D uncertain. This CDR3 has 13 residues. The germline gives CDR1 MNHNS, CDR2 SASEGT. The germline V and J ends were trimmed by 2 bases and 6 bases, with 10 bases remaining between them. CDR3 coding DNA: TGTGCCAGCAGTGAAACTTCCCAGGCTGAAGCTTTCTTT. Translation gives CASSETSQAEAFF.

The DNA for the CDR3 is TGTGCCAGCAGTCACCTTGGGCAGGGGGGTTACAATGAGCAGTTCTTC. This codes for CASSHLGQGGYNEQFF. The rearrangement uses TRBV2 and TRBJ2-1, with D perhaps TRBD1 (7 bases). V was cut by 5 bases and J by 4 bases, with 18 bases left in between. CDR1 is SNHLY, CDR2 FYNNEI, per germline. This CDR3 is built from 16 residues.

This clone appeared a single time. The CDR3 coding sequence is TGTGCCAGCAGTGGCCGTCCAGGATCTAGCGGGAGTAGAAATGAGCAGTTCTTC. Translation: CASSGRPGSSGSRNEQFF. The chain uses TRBV6-1 and TRBJ2-1; TRBD2 matches 10 bases. Germline V CDR1 and CDR2: MNHNS, SASEGT. Germline trimming cut 4 bases from V and 7 bases from J; bases unmatched to any gene: 16. The CDR3 runs to 18 residues.

The V call is TRBV6-1, the J call TRBJ2-7, with D unresolved. Germline V gives CDR1 MNHNS, CDR2 SASEGT. This CDR3 has 14 amino acids. V lost 1 base, J lost 4 bases, and 11 bases lay in between. CDR3 in amino acids: CASSEGPYQYEQYF. The DNA of the CDR3 is TGTGCCAGCAGTGAAGGTCCCTACCAATACGAGCAGTACTTC.

The gene calls are TRBV5-1 and TRBJ1-6; TRBD1 matches at 7 bases. Germline V lookup: CDR1 SGHRS, CDR2 YFSETQ. V was pared by 3 bases and J by 10 bases, with 4 bases of the junction left unmatched. The CDR3 has 13 amino acids. CDR3 sequence: CASSWGQQSPLHF. The CDR3 DNA reads TGCGCCAGCAGCTGGGGACAGCAGTCACCCCTCCACTTT.

This chain connects TRBV13 to TRBJ1-6; 7 bases align to TRBD1. This CDR3 comprises 15 residues. V lost 2 bases and J lost 9; bases outside the gene matches: 7. The germline V gene has CDR1 PRHDT and CDR2 FYEKMQ (reference sequence). The CDR3 loop is CASSLLGTAGSPLHF. In DNA form, the CDR3 reads TGTGCCAGCAGCTTATTGGGGACAGCTGGTTCACCCCTCCACTTT.

J is TRBJ2-5 and V is TRBV18; the D gene is possibly TRBD2 (6 bases). The V end lost 2 bases, the J end lost 2 bases, and 15 bases lay between the germline ends. CDR1 is KGHSH and CDR2 is LQKENI in the germline V gene. There are 16 residues in the CDR3. In DNA, the CDR3 is TGTGCCAGCTCACCAACTATTAGCGGAACACAAGAGACCCAGTACTTC. Translation gives CASSPTISGTQETQYF.

The V and J genes are TRBV18 and TRBJ2-1, with a tentative D call TRBD2 (6 bases). CDR3 length equals 16 residues. Trimming cost V 6 bases and J 7 bases, with 22 bases left between them. Germline V gene data show CDR1 as KGHSH and CDR2 as LQKENI. CDR3 nucleotide sequence: TGTGCCAGCTCCACGCAGGAGGGTAGCGCGGGGAATGAGCAGTTCTTC. Translating it yields CASSTQEGSAGNEQFF.

This chain connects TRBV11-2 to TRBJ2-7; no clear D gene. V was pared by 3 bases and J by 2 bases, with 8 bases between. This CDR3 contains 13 residues. CDR1 and CDR2 from the germline V gene are SGHAT and FQNNGV. CDR3 residues: CASSFQRAYEQYF. CDR3 in DNA: TGTGCCAGCAGCTTCCAACGCGCCTACGAGCAGTACTTC.

V is TRBV25-1 and J is TRBJ2-5, with D possibly matching TRBD1 (5 bases). Trimming cost V 1 base and J 2 bases, with 17 bases left between them. The CDR3 totals 17 residues. Germline V gene data show CDR1 as MGHDK and CDR2 as SYGVNS. The CDR3 bases are TGTGCCAGCAGTGAATTAATAGTAGGGCAGGGACAAGAGACCCAGTACTTC. Translation gives CASSELIVGQGQETQYF.